Listed here are 27 T cell receptor beta chains from one sample, sequenced in a study of spatial heterogeneity in lung cancer (dated by TCRdb to the late 2010s). The library was produced with 5' RACE. The reads were generated on a NextSeq 500. Using fastp at Q25 and MiXCR, TCRdb reprocessed the public reads and kept productive beta chains. Every distinct CDR3 protein forms one entry, paired with its most common genes and DNA. For this sample there are some 120,000 distinct CDR3 sequences; 10% to 15% appear just once. The ten largest clones add up to approximately 17% of the sample. The label giving this sample's time point can be read as: blood at routine non-recurrence follow-up after resection. TCR sequencing used whole RNA extracted from tumor and nontumor lung tissue, or from cryopreserved PBMC samples, without cell sorting. The source material was PBMCs, sampled at follow-up. The receptors shown here come from a male donor with early-stage non-small cell lung cancer.

This clonotype was observed a few times. V gene TRBV9 combines with J gene TRBJ2-5, with D unresolved. The CDR3 spans 12 residues. The ends were cut back, 3 bases at V and 4 bases at J, with 7 bases in the middle. CDR1 is SGDLS and CDR2 is YYNGEE in the germline V gene. CDR3 amino acids: CASSAPRETQYF. In nucleotides, the CDR3 is TGTGCCAGCAGCGCCCCGCGAGAGACCCAGTACTTC.

The V call is TRBV5-1, the J call TRBJ1-2, with a weak D call TRBD1 (6 bases). This CDR3 contains 13 residues. Germline loops: CDR1 SGHRS, CDR2 YFSETQ. The V end lost 0 bases, the J end lost 7 bases, and 10 bases lay between the germline ends. DNA for the CDR3: TGCGCCAGCAGCTTGGGACAGGCTGCTGGCTACACCTTC. Protein: CASSLGQAAGYTF.

This clonotype was counted ten times or more. This chain joins TRBV7-2 and TRBJ2-5; tentatively, D is TRBD2 (5 bases). CDR3 length: 15 amino acids. CDR1 is SGHTA, CDR2 FQGNSA, per germline. The germline V and J ends were trimmed by 4 bases and 7 bases, with 19 bases remaining between them. In DNA form, the CDR3 reads TGTGCCAGCAGCTCCCCCCTTGGCTCGGGGAGGACCCAGTACTTC. Its protein product is CASSSPLGSGRTQYF.

This clonotype was counted between two and nine times. V gene TRBV6-2 or TRBV6-3 combines with J gene TRBJ2-2; no firm D call. Germline values: CDR1 MNHEY, CDR2 SVGEGT. The germline V and J ends were trimmed by 0 bases and 4 bases, with 9 bases remaining between them. The CDR3 is made up of 15 amino acids. CDR3 nucleotides: TGTGCCAGCAGTTACTCCCATTCCGGCACCGGGGAGCTGTTTTTT. This sequence encodes CASSYSHSGTGELFF.

This clonotype was found many times. The gene calls are TRBV20-1 and TRBJ1-1; possibly TRBD1 for D (6 bases). Germline CDR1 DFQATT, CDR2 SNEGSKA (reference sequence). V lost 3 bases, J lost 4 bases, and 15 bases lay in between. The CDR3 has 14 amino acids. In DNA, the CDR3 is TGCAGTGCTAGGACAGGAGGCGGAGGCACTGAAGCTTTCTTT. Its protein product is CSARTGGGGTEAFF.

In its sample, this clonotype was seen a few times. The CDR3 bases are TGTGCCAGCAGTTTTAGCGGGGCCAGGAACACCGGGGAGCTGTTTTTT. This gives the protein CASSFSGARNTGELFF. V is TRBV7-9 and J is TRBJ2-2; TRBD2 agrees at 8 bases. Trimming at V came to 6 bases and at J to 1 base, leaving 7 bases not matched to a gene. The CDR3 extends over 16 amino acids. Germline CDR1 reads SEHNR; CDR2 reads FQNEAQ (reference sequence). The entire variable domain, with the rest obtained from reference TRBV7-9 and TRBJ2-2, is as follows: DTGVSQNPRHKITKRGQNVTFRCDPISEHNRLYWYRQTLGQGPEFLTYFQNEAQLEKSRLLSDRFSAERPKGSFSTLEIQRTEQGDSAMYLCASSFSGARNTGELFFGEGSRLTVL.

As DNA, the CDR3 is TGTGCCAGCAGTCCGGGACAGGGGCTTTCCTACGAGCAGTACTTC. This codes for CASSPGQGLSYEQYF. The V call is TRBV6-2 or TRBV6-3, the J call TRBJ2-7; 10 bases agree with TRBD1. This CDR3 comprises 15 residues. The V and J ends lost 5 bases and 1 base, in that order; junction bases with no gene match: 5. The germline V gene encodes CDR1 MNHEY and CDR2 SVGEGT.

Points on this clonotype: This may arise from a read error, as a much more abundant clone is one base away. The rearrangement links TRBV29-1 to TRBJ1-2, with D maybe TRBD1 (6 bases). The CDR3 length is 12 residues. Germline-derived CDR1 and CDR2 are SQVTM and ANQGSEA. The CDR3, as DNA: TGCAGCATCGGACAGTCTAACTATGGCTACAACTTC. Protein sequence: CSIGQSNYGYNF.

This clonotype was observed a few times. This rearrangement joins TRBV18 to TRBJ1-2; TRBD1 is a possible D gene (6 bases). Germline V gene sequence: CDR1 KGHSH, CDR2 LQKENI. The CDR3 is 17 amino acids. Trimming stripped 2 bases from V and 2 bases from J, with 18 bases between. The CDR3 loop reads CASSPYRVGRGNYGYTF. In DNA, the CDR3 is TGTGCCAGCTCACCATATAGGGTTGGCAGGGGCAACTATGGCTACACCTTC.

The chain joins TRBV9 to TRBJ1-5, with D maybe TRBD1 (6 bases). Germline CDR1 SGDLS, CDR2 YYNGEE. The ends were cut back, 5 bases at V and 9 bases at J, with 15 bases in the middle. This CDR3 has 13 amino acids. CDR3 in amino acids: CASSVEGVGPQHF. CDR3 bases: TGTGCCAGCAGTGTGGAGGGGGTAGGGCCCCAGCATTTT.

This clonotype has just a few counts. The chain carries TRBV19 and TRBJ1-2, with TRBD1 identical over 11 bases. With 3 bases clipped from V and 7 bases from J, the junction kept 7 bases outside the gene matches. The CDR3 length is 15 residues. Germline CDR1 reads LNHDA; CDR2 reads SQIVND (reference sequence). In DNA, the CDR3 is TGTGCCAGTAGTATGCGGGACAGGGGGACAACTGGCTACACCTTC. It translates to CASSMRDRGTTGYTF. The full variable domain, rest sourced from reference TRBV19 and TRBJ1-2, is DGGITQSPKYLFRKEGQNVTLSCEQNLNHDAMYWYRQDPGQGLRLIYYSQIVNDFQKGDIAEGYSVSREKKESFPLTVTSAQKNPTAFYLCASSMRDRGTTGYTFGSGTRLTVV.

The chain uses TRBV7-3 and TRBJ2-2; a possible D gene is TRBD1 (5 bases). The CDR3 is 15 residues long. V was trimmed by 4 bases and J by 1 base, leaving 10 bases between them. Germline assignment: CDR1 SGHTA and CDR2 FQGTGA. CDR3 DNA sequence: TGTGCCAGCAGCTCGACAGCCTTGAACACCGGGGAGCTGTTTTTT. This sequence encodes CASSSTALNTGELFF.

This clonotype was detected a few times. The V gene is TRBV5-1, the J gene TRBJ1-4; 7 nucleotides line up with TRBD1. Germline CDR1 reads SGHRS; CDR2 reads YFSETQ. CDR3 length: 15 residues. Unmatched junction bases numbered 6, after V lost 0 bases and J lost 7 bases. DNA of the CDR3: TGCGCCAGCAGCTTGGGGACAGGAGGAGGTGAAAAACTGTTTTTT. It encodes CASSLGTGGGEKLFF.

This clonotype was seen a few times. The rearrangement joins TRBV7-2 to TRBJ1-1; no definite D call. The germline V gene encodes CDR1 SGHTA and CDR2 FQGNSA. The CDR3 extends over 16 amino acids. V was cut by 5 bases and J by 0 bases, with 16 bases left in between. The CDR3 loop reads CASSPGSAGMNTEAFF. CDR3 DNA: TGTGCCAGCAGCCCGGGGTCAGCGGGCATGAACACTGAAGCTTTCTTT.

The chain is built from TRBV30 and TRBJ1-1; no firm D call. This CDR3 spans 14 amino acids. Germline V gene lookup returns CDR1 GTSNPN and CDR2 SVGIG (reference sequence). V was cut by 4 bases and J by 1 base, with 13 bases left in between. CDR3 residues: CAWTIAGANTEAFF. DNA of the CDR3: TGTGCCTGGACCATCGCCGGTGCGAACACTGAAGCTTTCTTT.

The V gene is TRBV29-1, the J gene TRBJ1-2; D is possibly TRBD1 (5 bases). Between the trimmed V and J ends, which lost 6 bases and 0 bases, there was a span of 17 bases. This CDR3 contains 15 residues. The germline gives CDR1 SQVTM, CDR2 ANQGSEA. The CDR3 is CSVSLGARANYGYTF. In nucleotides, the CDR3 is TGCAGCGTCTCCCTTGGTGCCAGGGCTAACTATGGCTACACCTTC.

V gene TRBV6-5 combines with J gene TRBJ2-2; possible D gene TRBD2, 5 bases. This CDR3 region has 14 residues. The ends were cut back, 7 bases at V and 7 bases at J, with 16 bases in the middle. Germline V CDR1 and CDR2: MNHEY, SVGAGI. The CDR3: CASTLGLEGGELFF. CDR3 DNA sequence: TGTGCCAGCACTCTCGGACTTGAAGGCGGGGAGCTGTTTTTT.

The chain carries TRBV28 and TRBJ1-2; 7 nucleotides match TRBD1. The CDR3 length is 16 residues. Germline CDR1 and CDR2: MDHEN and SYDVKM. V gave up 1 base and J gave up 6 bases; unmatched junction bases: 11. DNA for the CDR3: TGTGCCAGCAGTTTATTGCCGGGAACAGGGGAGGATGGCTACACCTTC. Translation gives CASSLLPGTGEDGYTF.

This clonotype was observed a handful of times. This sequence joins TRBV20-1 and TRBJ2-7, with 8 bases that match TRBD1. CDR3 size: 11 residues. The germline gives CDR1 DFQATT, CDR2 SNEGSKA (reference sequence). V shed 5 bases, J shed 5 bases, and the junction held 2 bases outside the gene matches. DNA for the CDR3: TGCAGTGCTGGACAGGGCGACGAGCAGTACTTC. Its translation: CSAGQGDEQYF.

The chain combines TRBV28 with TRBJ2-2, with unresolved D. The germline CDR1 and CDR2 sequences are MDHEN and SYDVKM. The CDR3 sequence is 11 residues long. V was clipped by 8 bases and J by 6 bases, with 7 bases between them. CDR3 amino acids: CASAFPGELFF. As DNA, the CDR3 is TGTGCCAGCGCATTCCCCGGGGAGCTGTTTTTT. Based on the CDR3 plus reference TRBV28 and TRBJ2-2, the full variable domain is DVKVTQSSRYLVKRTGEKVFLECVQDMDHENMFWYRQDPGLGLRLIYFSYDVKMKEKGDIPEGYSVSREKKERFSLILESASTNQTSMYLCASAFPGELFFGEGSRLTVL.

A few counts support this clonotype. The V and J genes are TRBV20-1 and TRBJ2-1; TRBD1 might be the D (6 bases). Germline CDR1 is DFQATT and CDR2 is SNEGSKA (reference sequence). The V end lost 5 bases, the J end lost 10 bases, and 15 bases lay between the germline ends. The CDR3 sequence is 12 residues long. CDR3 DNA sequence: TGCAGTGCTCGAAGGCCGGGGACAGAGCAGTTCTTC. The encoded protein is CSARRPGTEQFF.

This clonotype was observed at least ten times. V gene TRBV4-1 combines with J gene TRBJ1-6, with TRBD1 identical over 8 bases. The CDR3 has 15 amino acids. Trimming took 4 bases from V and 9 from J; bases not matched to a gene: 8. Germline values: CDR1 MGHRA, CDR2 YSYEKL. The CDR3 here is CASSRGQGEASPLHF. CDR3 DNA: TGCGCCAGCAGCCGAGGACAGGGAGAAGCTTCACCCCTCCACTTT.

There are many counts of this clonotype. The chain links TRBV6-5 to TRBJ2-7; 16 bases map to TRBD2. In germline, CDR1 is MNHEY, CDR2 SVGAGI. The CDR3 spans 18 residues. The trim removed 4 bases at V and 1 base at J, leaving 7 bases unmatched. The CDR3 DNA reads as TGTGCCAGCAGTTCCCTGGGACTAGCGGGGGGGAGGTCCTACGAGCAGTACTTC. Protein product: CASSSLGLAGGRSYEQYF.

This clonotype was found many times. This sequence joins TRBV20-1 and TRBJ1-5; D may be TRBD1 (5 bases). Germline CDR1 DFQATT, CDR2 SNEGSKA (reference sequence). This CDR3 spans 15 amino acids. V was shortened by 3 bases and J by 3 bases, with 15 bases between the two germline ends. In nucleotides, the CDR3 is TGCAGTGCTAGCCCTTCCACAGGAGTCAATCAGCCCCAGCATTTT. Its protein is CSASPSTGVNQPQHF.

This clonotype was seen at least ten times. The rearrangement uses TRBV4-2 and TRBJ2-2, with D unresolved. Germline CDR1 is LGHNA and CDR2 is YNFKEQ. The length of the CDR3 is 15 residues. Trimming stripped 0 bases from V and 4 bases from J, with 9 bases between. CDR3 region: CASSQESTRTGELFF. The CDR3 DNA reads TGTGCCAGCAGCCAAGAATCGACTCGCACCGGGGAGCTGTTTTTT.

V and J are TRBV19 and TRBJ1-1; TRBD1 is a possible D gene (6 bases). The CDR3 consists of 13 residues. V was cut by 3 bases and J by 4 bases, with 9 bases left in between. Per the germline V gene, CDR1 is LNHDA and CDR2 is SQIVND (reference sequence). CDR3 DNA: TGTGCCAGTAGTATCAACAGGGTCACTGAAGCTTTCTTT. It encodes CASSINRVTEAFF.

In this sample, this clonotype turned up a few times. This sequence joins TRBV7-9 and TRBJ2-1, with 8 bases lining up with TRBD2. V dropped 7 bases and J dropped 1; count of bases not matched to a gene: 6. Per the germline V gene, CDR1 is SEHNR and CDR2 is FQNEAQ (reference sequence). The CDR3 is made up of 15 amino acids. The CDR3: CASNHGGVSYNEQFF. CDR3 sequence (DNA): TGTGCCAGCAACCACGGGGGGGTTTCCTACAATGAGCAGTTCTTC.